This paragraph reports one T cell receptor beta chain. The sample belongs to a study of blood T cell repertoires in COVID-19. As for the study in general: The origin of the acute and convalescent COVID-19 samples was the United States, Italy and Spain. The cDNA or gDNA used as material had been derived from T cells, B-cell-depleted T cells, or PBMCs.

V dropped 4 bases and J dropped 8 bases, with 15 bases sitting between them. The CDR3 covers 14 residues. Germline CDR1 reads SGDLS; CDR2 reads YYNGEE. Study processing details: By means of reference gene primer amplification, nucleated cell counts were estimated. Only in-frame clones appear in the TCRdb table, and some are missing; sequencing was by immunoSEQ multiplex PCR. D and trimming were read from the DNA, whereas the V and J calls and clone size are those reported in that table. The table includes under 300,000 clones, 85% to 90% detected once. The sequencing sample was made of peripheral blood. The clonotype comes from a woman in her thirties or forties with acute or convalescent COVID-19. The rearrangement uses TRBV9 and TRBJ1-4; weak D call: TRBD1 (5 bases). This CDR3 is CASSPTGVREKLFF. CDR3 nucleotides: TGTGCCAGCAGCCCGACGGGGGTACGGGAAAAACTGTTTTTT.